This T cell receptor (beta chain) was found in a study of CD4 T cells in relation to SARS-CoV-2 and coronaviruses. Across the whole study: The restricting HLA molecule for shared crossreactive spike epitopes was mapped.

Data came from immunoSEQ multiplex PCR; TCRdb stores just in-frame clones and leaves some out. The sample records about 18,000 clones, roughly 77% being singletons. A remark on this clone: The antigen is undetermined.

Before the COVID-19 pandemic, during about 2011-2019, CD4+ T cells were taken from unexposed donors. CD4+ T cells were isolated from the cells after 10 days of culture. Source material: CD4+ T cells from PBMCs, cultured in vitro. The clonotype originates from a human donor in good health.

The DNA for the CDR3 is TGCGCCAGCAGCGAGGTCTTGGGGTACACTGAAGCTTTCTTT. Encoded protein: CASSEVLGYTEAFF. V usage is TRBV10-2 and J usage is TRBJ1-1; no clear D gene. The V gene's germline CDR1 is WSHSY and CDR2 SAAADI. CDR3 length: 14 amino acids. V dropped 6 bases and J dropped 3 bases, with 14 bases sitting between them.